A selection of T cell receptor beta chains follows, all from one sample in a study of vaccination and CD4 T cells after COVID-19. These TCRs' antigens remain unknown. TCRdb re-derived calls from the PCR reads in MiXCR, one entry per CDR3 protein. This table holds under 12,000 distinct CDR3 sequences, about three quarters found once. Material for sequencing was CD4+ T cells from blood, cultured in vitro. These receptors were taken from a human donor who had recovered from COVID-19. CDR3s include the opening cysteine and the closing phenylalanine or tryptophan.

V	J	CDR3
TRBV20-1	TRBJ1-2	CSAYPKGVSTYGYTF
TRBV19	TRBJ2-7	CASRPVGREVEQYF
TRBV4-3	TRBJ1-5	CASSVHTHNQPQHF
TRBV6-1	TRBJ2-1	CASSTPGGYNEQFF
TRBV20-1	TRBJ2-2	CSAREQRTGELFF
TRBV6-1	TRBJ1-5	CASRRDRAQPQHF
TRBV20-1	TRBJ1-5	CSATRATNQPQHF
TRBV7-8	TRBJ1-2	CASSYGQGAKGYTF
TRBV7-9	TRBJ1-2	CASSRAAGADGYGYTF
TRBV19	TRBJ1-5	CASSIGGTYNQPQHF
TRBV6-1	TRBJ1-1	CATARAANTEAFF
TRBV20-1	TRBJ2-2	CSARDLGRFAGELFF
TRBV20-1	TRBJ2-5	CSARDLRDRGRETQYF
TRBV20-1	TRBJ2-4	CSARQLLPAKNIQYF
TRBV20-1	TRBJ1-2	CSVPQGGYGYTF
TRBV4-2	TRBJ1-5	CASSQAVQGNQPQHF
TRBV20-1	TRBJ1-5	CSARDWYGFGRTQHF
TRBV28	TRBJ1-5	CASSHSVRGANQPQHF
TRBV20-1	TRBJ2-1	CSASGTSYNEQFF
TRBV5-6	TRBJ1-5	CASSLIDQPQHF
TRBV10-2	TRBJ2-7	CASSTTSGSYEQYF
TRBV6-2/TRBV6-3	TRBJ1-5	CASRTTTGRPQHF
TRBV28	TRBJ1-1	CASSKGGAGNTEAFF
TRBV28	TRBJ1-2	CASSPTQYYGYTF
TRBV6-5	TRBJ2-7	CASSYTGSSSEQYF
TRBV6-1	TRBJ1-5	CASSWTAMGNQPQHF
TRBV10-1	TRBJ1-1	CASSEGVWTVGQNTEAFF
TRBV18	TRBJ1-6	CASSLDRSNSPLHF
TRBV28	TRBJ1-5	CASRDRGGSQPQHF
TRBV28	TRBJ1-2	CASSSGNYGYTF
TRBV20-1	TRBJ2-1	CSATSGSSYNEQFF
TRBV20-1	TRBJ1-1	CSASLQTEAFF
TRBV10-1	TRBJ2-5	CASSETGLRETQYF
TRBV6-1	TRBJ1-2	CASSMDRAGYTF
TRBV19	TRBJ2-7	CASSRTPLDEQYF
TRBV24-1	TRBJ2-1	CATSDSLAGTYNEQFF
TRBV7-2	TRBJ2-5	CASSLGGTGTQYF
TRBV4-1	TRBJ2-7	CASSPRDRDPPNYEQYF
TRBV20-1	TRBJ1-2	CRANQGALNYGYTF
TRBV7-2	TRBJ2-5	CASSFEWAQYF
TRBV7-2	TRBJ1-5	CASSVTNQPQHF
TRBV15	TRBJ2-5	CATSRSPQETQYF
TRBV7-2	TRBJ2-3	CASSLIASTDTQYF
TRBV20-1	TRBJ2-1	CSASEPIGGNEQFF
TRBV28	TRBJ2-7	CAIASGRPAYEQYF